Following are 32 T cell receptor beta chains from one sample sequenced in a study of beta chain features in type 1 diabetes. Sequenced material consisted of expressed TCRB transcripts (all of the isolated RNA was reverse transcribed). This table comes from immunoSEQ multiplex PCR, and its TCRdb copy is limited to in-frame clones, with some not included. This table holds roughly 140,000 clones, approximately 12% found once. The sequenced sample was central memory CD4+ T cells from blood. These receptors all stem from a man younger than 35 in good health.

The chain has TRBV5-6 and TRBJ1-1, with D unclear. The CDR3 is 13 residues long. Germline lookup yields CDR1 SGHDT and CDR2 YYEEEE. V gave up 7 bases and J gave up 4 bases, with 14 bases separating them. The chain's CDR3 is CASFREVGTEAFF. In DNA form, the CDR3 reads TGTGCCAGCTTTAGGGAGGTCGGCACTGAAGCTTTCTTT.

This chain uses TRBV7-2 with TRBJ2-5, with 9 bases matching TRBD2. This CDR3 is built from 16 residues. The germline CDR1 and CDR2 sequences are SGHTA and FQGNSA. After removal of 3 bases from V and 2 bases from J, the junction contained 7 bases not matched to a gene. The CDR3, as DNA: TGTGCCAGCAGCTTTGGAGTGACTAGCGGACAAGAGACCCAGTACTTC. This translates into CASSFGVTSGQETQYF.

This clone was counted only a few times. This chain uses TRBV28 with TRBJ1-1; D is undetermined. Per the germline V gene, CDR1 is MDHEN and CDR2 is SYDVKM. The CDR3 totals 11 residues. Trimming removed 5 bases at V and 5 bases at J, with 6 bases between. The CDR3 region has the DNA TGTGCCAGCAGTCGTGGGACTGAAGCTTTCTTT. As protein: CASSRGTEAFF.

This clone was seen more than once but under ten times. For the CDR3, the DNA is TGCGCCAGCAGCGACGGACTAGCGGGACGTAGTTACGAGCAGTACTTC. Amino acid sequence: CASSDGLAGRSYEQYF. The rearrangement links TRBV5-1 to TRBJ2-7; 12 nucleotides match TRBD2. From germline, CDR1 is SGHRS and CDR2 YFSETQ. Trimming took 4 bases from V and 4 from J; bases not matched to a gene: 9. There are 16 residues in the CDR3.

The gene calls are TRBV4-3 and TRBJ2-4; perhaps D is TRBD1 or TRBD2 (5 bases each). CDR3 length: 15 residues. CDR1 and CDR2 (germline): LGHNA, YSLEER. Trimming removed 1 base at V and 0 bases at J, with 7 bases between. As DNA, the CDR3 is TGCGCCAGCAGCCAAGGGGGGACAGCCAAAAACATTCAGTACTTC. Its protein is CASSQGGTAKNIQYF.

J is TRBJ2-2 and V is TRBV9; perhaps TRBD2 as D (6 bases). This CDR3 has 16 residues. Trimming stripped 4 bases from V and 4 bases from J, with 17 bases between. Germline-derived CDR1 and CDR2 are SGDLS and YYNGEE. The CDR3 DNA is TGTGCCAGCAGCCCCCGAGGTAGCGGAGCCACCGGGGAGCTGTTTTTT. Translation: CASSPRGSGATGELFF. The full variable domain, in which reference TRBV9 and TRBJ2-2 provide the parts outside the CDR3, is DSGVTQTPKHLITATGQRVTLRCSPRSGDLSVYWYQQSLDQGLQFLIQYYNGEERAKGNILERFSAQQFPDLHSELNLSSLELGDSALYFCASSPRGSGATGELFFGEGSRLTVL.

This clone was observed a handful of times. The gene calls are TRBV5-1 and TRBJ1-2; D remains ambiguous. This CDR3 is 13 amino acids long. Germline V lookup: CDR1 SGHRS, CDR2 YFSETQ. V lost 9 bases, J lost 3 bases, and 15 bases lay in between. DNA of the CDR3: TGCGCCACCTCGACGTCCGGGGACTATGGCTACACCTTC. Its translation is CATSTSGDYGYTF.

This clone was seen only a few times. This rearrangement joins TRBV7-9 to TRBJ2-7; no definite D call. Trimming pared 2 bases from V and 4 bases from J, leaving 6 bases between. The CDR3 is 12 residues long. Germline V gene lookup returns CDR1 SEHNR and CDR2 FQNEAQ (reference sequence). The CDR3 region has the DNA TGTGCCAGCAGCTTAAGGGTATACGAGCAGTACTTC. Translating it yields CASSLRVYEQYF.

In this sample, this clone turned up a few times. The V gene is TRBV29-1, the J gene TRBJ1-2; D remains ambiguous. The V gene's germline CDR1 is SQVTM and CDR2 ANQGSEA. Between the trimmed V and J ends, which lost 4 bases and 8 bases, there was a span of 8 bases. The CDR3 contains 10 residues. CDR3 amino acids: CSVGLGGYTF. The CDR3 DNA sequence: TGCAGCGTTGGCCTGGGCGGCTACACCTTC.

The chain carries TRBV13 and TRBJ1-2; 8 nucleotides align to TRBD1. The CDR3 contains 14 residues. V was clipped by 7 bases and J by 4 bases; unmatched bases: 8. CDR1 is PRHDT and CDR2 is FYEKMQ in the germline V gene (reference sequence). The CDR3 nucleotides read TGTGCCAGCACCTCACTTGGACAGGGCTATGGCTACACCTTC. It specifies CASTSLGQGYGYTF. Using reference TRBV13 and TRBJ1-2 for the parts outside the CDR3, the full variable domain is AAGVIQSPRHLIKEKRETATLKCYPIPRHDTVYWYQQGPGQDPQFLISFYEKMQSDKGSIPDRFSAQQFSDYHSELNMSSLELGDSALYFCASTSLGQGYGYTFGSGTRLTVV.

To note about this clone: Other DNA sequences in the same sample also yield this CDR3. The V call is TRBV18, the J call TRBJ2-5; either TRBD1 or TRBD2 may fit D (5 bases each). CDR3 size: 12 residues. The V and J ends lost 3 bases and 5 bases respectively, with 7 bases between them. Looked up from germline, CDR1 is KGHSH and CDR2 is LQKENI. CDR3 nucleotides: TGTGCCAGCTCACCTGGGGGTGAGACCCAGTACTTC. Translated: CASSPGGETQYF.

The CDR3, as DNA: TGTGCCAGCTCTTCTCTTCGAAATGAAAAACTGTTTTTT. The encoded protein is CASSSLRNEKLFF. The chain joins TRBV18 to TRBJ1-4; D gene ambiguous. V was trimmed by 6 bases and J by 5 bases, leaving 10 bases between them. The CDR3 runs 13 residues. Looked up from germline, CDR1 is KGHSH and CDR2 is LQKENI.

This clone was found many times. The V call is TRBV21-1, the J call TRBJ2-5; the table gives TRBD1 as D, unverified against the DNA. TRBV21-1 is a pseudogene locus. The CDR3 is 9 amino acids. CDR3 residues: CALRETQYF. Here the CDR3 DNA reads TGTGCCCTCAGAGAGACCCAGTACTTC.

This chain connects TRBV30 to TRBJ2-3; 10 bases align to TRBD2. With 0 bases clipped from V and 3 bases from J, the junction kept 15 bases outside the gene matches. CDR1 and CDR2 from the germline V gene are GTSNPN and SVGIG (reference sequence). CDR3 length: 19 residues. The CDR3 region is CAWSVRPGAGGLRTDTQYF. CDR3 DNA: TGTGCCTGGAGTGTACGCCCGGGAGCGGGAGGGCTGAGGACAGATACGCAGTATTTT.

In its sample, this clone was seen a few times. The rearrangement links TRBV5-1 to TRBJ2-7; tentative D call: TRBD1 (6 bases). The CDR3 runs 14 residues. V lost 0 bases and J lost 3, with 10 bases in between. Per germline, CDR1 SGHRS and CDR2 YFSETQ. DNA for the CDR3: TGCGCCAGCAGCTTGGGACAGGTAGGCTACGAGCAGTACTTC. This translates into CASSLGQVGYEQYF.

This chain links TRBV29-1 with TRBJ1-1, with D perhaps TRBD1 (5 bases). This CDR3 is built from 12 residues. V was trimmed by 5 bases and J by 3 bases, leaving 10 bases between them. Looked up from germline, CDR1 is SQVTM and CDR2 is ANQGSEA. Written as DNA, the CDR3 is TGCAGCGTTTCACCGGGGCACACTGAAGCTTTCTTT. Translation: CSVSPGHTEAFF.

Only a few counts were recorded for this clone. The rearrangement links TRBV29-1 to TRBJ1-2; TRBD1 matches at 9 bases. Germline CDR1 reads SQVTM; CDR2 reads ANQGSEA. The V and J ends lost 4 bases and 3 bases, in that order; junction bases with no gene match: 9. This CDR3 comprises 15 residues. The CDR3 spells CSVVVFGTGYYGYTF. Here the CDR3 DNA reads TGCAGCGTTGTAGTGTTTGGGACAGGGTACTATGGCTACACCTTC.

The genes are TRBV7-2 and TRBJ2-7, with D unresolved. CDR3 length: 13 residues. The V end lost 5 bases, the J end lost 7 bases, and 15 bases lay between the germline ends. Germline lookup yields CDR1 SGHTA and CDR2 FQGNSA. The CDR3 coding sequence is TGTGCCAGCAGCCCCCAGCCGGGTAGGGAGCAGTACTTC. It yields the protein CASSPQPGREQYF.

This chain links TRBV5-1 with TRBJ1-2, with TRBD1 matching 9 bases. The CDR3 is 14 amino acids. V gave up 7 bases and J gave up 1 base; unmatched junction bases: 5. Germline V gene data show CDR1 as SGHRS and CDR2 as YFSETQ. This chain's CDR3 is CASQKDRGNYGYTF. The CDR3 region has the DNA TGCGCCAGCCAAAAGGACAGGGGTAACTATGGCTACACCTTC.

This clone showed up just a few times. This chain links TRBV6-6 with TRBJ1-5, with 10 bases fitting TRBD1. The CDR3 has 15 residues. CDR1 and CDR2 (germline): MNHNY, SVGAGI (reference sequence). After removal of 7 bases from V and 5 bases from J, the junction contained 8 bases not matched to a gene. CDR3 residues: CASTRRDRGDQPQHF. CDR3 nucleotides: TGTGCCAGCACTCGCCGGGACAGGGGTGATCAGCCCCAGCATTTT.

The genes are TRBV5-1 and TRBJ2-3; 9 positions match TRBD1. From germline, CDR1 is SGHRS and CDR2 YFSETQ. This CDR3 is 17 amino acids long. Losses at the gene ends were 3 bases for V and 0 bases for J; bases not matched to a gene: 8. DNA of the CDR3: TGCGCCAGCAGCTCAGGTCTACAGGGGGCGAGCACAGATACGCAGTATTTT. The encoded protein is CASSSGLQGASTDTQYF. Drawing the rest from reference TRBV5-1 and TRBJ2-3, the complete variable domain is KAGVTQTPRYLIKTRGQQVTLSCSPISGHRSVSWYQQTPGQGLQFLFEYFSETQRNKGNFPGRFSGRQFSNSRSEMNVSTLELGDSALYLCASSSGLQGASTDTQYFGPGTRLTVL.

This CDR3 is CASSWEAKGIQYF. The CDR3 DNA reads TGTGCCAGCAGCTGGGAGGCCAAAGGCATTCAGTACTTC. The chain has TRBV7-9 and TRBJ2-4, with D possibly being TRBD2 (6 bases). CDR1 and CDR2 (germline): SEHNR, FQNEAQ (reference sequence). This CDR3 contains 13 residues. V gave up 4 bases and J gave up 9 bases, with 13 bases separating them. Combining the CDR3 with reference TRBV7-9 and TRBJ2-4 gives the whole variable domain DTGVSQNPRHKITKRGQNVTFRCDPISEHNRLYWYRQTLGQGPEFLTYFQNEAQLEKSRLLSDRFSAERPKGSFSTLEIQRTEQGDSAMYLCASSWEAKGIQYFGAGTRLSVL.

This clone has at least ten counts. The rearrangement uses TRBV14 and TRBJ1-6, with D tentatively TRBD1 (6 bases). Germline-derived CDR1 and CDR2 are SGHDN and FVKESK. This CDR3 has 16 residues. V gave up 2 bases and J gave up 7 bases, with 15 bases separating them. The CDR3 sequence is CASSQKATGKNSPLHF. CDR3 sequence (DNA): TGTGCCAGCAGCCAAAAAGCGACAGGCAAAAATTCACCCCTCCACTTT.

V usage is TRBV5-6 and J usage is TRBJ1-6; tentatively, D is TRBD1 (6 bases). Trimming took 3 bases from V and 7 from J, leaving 20 bases between them. Per the germline V gene, CDR1 is SGHDT and CDR2 is YYEEEE. The CDR3 sequence is 17 residues long. The CDR3 coding sequence is TGTGCCAGCAGCTATCGAACCCACAGGGATTCGAATTCACCCCTCCACTTT. Encoded protein: CASSYRTHRDSNSPLHF. The variable domain in full, with the rest retrieved from reference TRBV5-6 and TRBJ1-6, is DAGVTQSPTHLIKTRGQQVTLRCSPKSGHDTVSWYQQALGQGPQFIFQYYEEEERQRGNFPDRFSGHQFPNYSSELNVNALLLGDSALYLCASSYRTHRDSNSPLHFGNGTRLTVT.

The chain couples TRBV5-1 to TRBJ2-3, with D uncertain. From germline, CDR1 is SGHRS and CDR2 YFSETQ. Trimming cost V 0 bases and J 0 bases, with 8 bases left between them. CDR3 length equals 15 residues. In DNA form, the CDR3 reads TGCGCCAGCAGCTTGGATGGCAGTAGCACAGATACGCAGTATTTT. The encoded protein is CASSLDGSSTDTQYF.

This sequence joins TRBV9 and TRBJ2-3; D call uncertain. Trimming took 4 bases from V and 4 from J, leaving 10 bases between them. The CDR3 runs 13 residues. From germline, CDR1 is SGDLS and CDR2 YYNGEE. The CDR3 DNA sequence: TGTGCCAGCAGCCCCCAAGTGGCAGATACGCAGTATTTT. Its translation is CASSPQVADTQYF.

This clone showed up just a few times. V and J are TRBV28 and TRBJ1-2; 8 bases agree with TRBD1. Germline V gene sequence: CDR1 MDHEN, CDR2 SYDVKM. CDR3 size: 14 residues. The junction had 8 bases not matched to a gene; V was cut back by 6 bases and J by 5 bases. The DNA of the CDR3 is TGTGCCAGCAGAAACACAGGGGGAGGGTATGGCTACACCTTC. It yields the protein CASRNTGGGYGYTF.

The J gene is TRBJ2-2, the V gene TRBV6-5; D is ambiguous. The CDR3 is 13 amino acids. From germline, CDR1 is MNHEY and CDR2 SVGAGI. Trimming stripped 5 bases from V and 4 bases from J, with 8 bases between. DNA for the CDR3: TGTGCCAGCAGTCCAGGTGTCACCGGGGAGCTGTTTTTT. This encodes CASSPGVTGELFF.

This clone was seen a few times. The chain has TRBV11-2 and TRBJ2-3; weak D call: TRBD2 (5 bases). Germline lookup yields CDR1 SGHAT and CDR2 FQNNGV. The CDR3 is 12 residues long. Trimming took 3 bases from V and 5 from J, leaving 6 bases between them. The CDR3 is CASSFRGDTQYF. In nucleotides, the CDR3 is TGTGCCAGCAGCTTCCGGGGAGATACGCAGTATTTT.

A word on this clone: A read error likely explains this, since a far larger clone differs by one base. The chain has TRBV30 and TRBJ1-2, with D perhaps TRBD1 (5 bases). In germline, CDR1 is GTSNPN, CDR2 SVGIG (reference sequence). This CDR3 region has 12 residues. Trimming took 5 bases from V and 4 from J, leaving 11 bases between them. The CDR3 nucleotides are TGTGCCTGGGTGACAGTAACCTATGGCTACACCTTC. Protein sequence: CAWVTVTYGYTF.

V is TRBV4-3 and J is TRBJ2-2; D ambiguous. The V gene's germline CDR1 is LGHNA and CDR2 YSLEER. V lost 5 bases and J lost 2, with 6 bases in between. The CDR3 loop spans 13 amino acids. CDR3 DNA sequence: TGCGCCAGCAGCTCAACAAACACCGGGGAGCTGTTTTTT. Translation gives CASSSTNTGELFF.

This clone was observed a handful of times. The chain has TRBV15 and TRBJ2-5; D unclear. Trimming stripped 3 bases from V and 0 bases from J, with 14 bases between. The CDR3 sequence is 16 residues long. Germline lookup yields CDR1 LNHNV and CDR2 YYDKDF (reference sequence). The CDR3: CATSRGLNGYQETQYF. The DNA for the CDR3 is TGTGCCACCAGCAGGGGGTTAAACGGCTACCAAGAGACCCAGTACTTC.